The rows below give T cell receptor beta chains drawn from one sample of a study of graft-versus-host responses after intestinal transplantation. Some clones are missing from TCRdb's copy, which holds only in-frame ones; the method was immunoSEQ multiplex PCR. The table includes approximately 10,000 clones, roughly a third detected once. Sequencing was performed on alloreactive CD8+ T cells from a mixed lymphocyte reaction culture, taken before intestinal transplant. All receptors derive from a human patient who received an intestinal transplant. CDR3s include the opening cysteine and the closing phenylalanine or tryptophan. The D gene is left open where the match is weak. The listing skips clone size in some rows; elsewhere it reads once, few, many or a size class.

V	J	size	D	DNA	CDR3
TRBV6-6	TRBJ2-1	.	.	TGTGCCAGCAGTTACTCTGAGGCGAATGAGCAGTTCTTC	CASSYSEANEQFF
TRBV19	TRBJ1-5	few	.	TGTGCCAGTAGTCCGGGAGGGTATGGCAATCAGCCCCAGCATTTT	CASSPGGYGNQPQHF
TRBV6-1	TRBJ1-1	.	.	TGTGCCAGCGAAGCGGGATTGTCGAACACTGAAGCTTTCTTT	CASEAGLSNTEAFF
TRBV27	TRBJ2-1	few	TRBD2	TGTGCCAGCAGTTTGGGAACTAGCGGGACGAATGAGCAGTTCTTC	CASSLGTSGTNEQFF
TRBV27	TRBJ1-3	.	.	TGTGCCAGCAGTCCCGGAGTTGCTGGAAACACCATATATTTT	CASSPGVAGNTIYF
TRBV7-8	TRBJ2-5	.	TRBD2	TGTGCCAGCAGCTTAGGGGGGGGAGGAGAGACCCAATACTTC	CASSLGGGGETQYF
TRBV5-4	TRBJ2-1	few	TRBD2	TGTGCCAGCAGCTTAAATGAAGCGGGGTTCTACAATGAGCAGTTCTTC	CASSLNEAGFYNEQFF
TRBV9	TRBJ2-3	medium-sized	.	TGTGCCAGCAGCCTCTCTTGGACAGCGCCTACGCAGTATTTT	CASSLSWTAPTQYF
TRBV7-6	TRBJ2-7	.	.	TGTGCCAGCAGCCCTAGTGCTAGCGAGGGCACCTACGAGCAGTACTTC	CASSPSASEGTYEQYF
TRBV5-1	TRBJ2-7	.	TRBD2	TGCGCCAGCAGCTGGGGGGGGTTGTCCTACGAGCAGTACTTC	CASSWGGLSYEQYF
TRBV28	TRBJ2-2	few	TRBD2	TGTGCCAGCAGTTTATCGGCCAGCGGGGAGAACACCGGGGAGCTGTTTTTT	CASSLSASGENTGELFF
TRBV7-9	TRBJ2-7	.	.	TGTGCCAGCAGCCGGCTGGACACAGGACGCTACGAGCAGTACTTC	CASSRLDTGRYEQYF
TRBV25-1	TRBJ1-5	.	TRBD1	TGTGCCAGCAGTGGGGACAGGGAGCTTCAGCCCCAGCATTTT	CASSGDRELQPQHF
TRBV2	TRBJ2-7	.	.	TGTGCCAGCAGTGGCGGGGACCCCTACGAGCAGTACTTC	CASSGGDPYEQYF
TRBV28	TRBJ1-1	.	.	TGTGCCAGCAGTTTATGGGGCGACACTGAAGCTTTCTTT	CASSLWGDTEAFF
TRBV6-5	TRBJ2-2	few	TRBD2	TGTGCCAGCAGGATGAGAGCGGGGGCTGGGGAGCTGTTTTTT	CASRMRAGAGELFF
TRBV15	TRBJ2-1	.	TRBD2	TGTGCCACCAGCCCACGAGGCTTTTCCAGGACTAGCGGGTACAATGAGCAGTTCTTC	CATSPRGFSRTSGYNEQFF
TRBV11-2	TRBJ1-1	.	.	TGTGCCAGCAGACGAGCCTGGACTGAAGCTTTCTTT	CASRRAWTEAFF
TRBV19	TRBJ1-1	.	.	TGTGCCAGTAATTCGGGGACACAAGCCACTGAAGCTTTCTTT	CASNSGTQATEAFF
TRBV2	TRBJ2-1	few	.	TGTGCCAGCGAGGCAGGGGAAGTGGATGAGCAGTTCTTC	CASEAGEVDEQFF
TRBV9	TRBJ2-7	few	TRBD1	TGTGCCAGAAGACAGGGGGCTCACGAGCAGTACTTC	CARRQGAHEQYF
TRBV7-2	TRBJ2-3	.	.	TGTGCCAGCAGCTTAAGACAGCCACGCACAGATACGCAGTATTTT	CASSLRQPRTDTQYF
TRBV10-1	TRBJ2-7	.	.	TGCGCCAGCAGTGATGGCAGGGTCTCCTACGAGCAGTACTTC	CASSDGRVSYEQYF
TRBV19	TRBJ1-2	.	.	TGTGCCAGTAGTATAGCCCCCCGGCAGGGGCCGTTTCGTGGCTACACCTTC	CASSIAPRQGPFRGYTF
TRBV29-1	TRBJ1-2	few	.	TGCAGCGTTTTCACCCGGGACACCCAGACCAATAACTATGGCTACACCTTC	CSVFTRDTQTNNYGYTF
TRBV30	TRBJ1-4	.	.	TGTGCCTGCCAACGGACTGCAACTAATGAAAAACTGTTTTTT	CACQRTATNEKLFF
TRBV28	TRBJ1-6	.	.	TGTGCCAGCAGTTTCTCCCTGTACTCTAATTCACCCCTCCACTTT	CASSFSLYSNSPLHF
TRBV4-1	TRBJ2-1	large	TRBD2	TGCGCCAGCAGCCAACGGGAGGGCCAAAAAGTTGAGCAGTTCTTC	CASSQREGQKVEQFF
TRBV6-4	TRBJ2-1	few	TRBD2	TGTGCCAGCAGTGACTCAGCGGGGGGGCGTAGTGAGCAGTTCTTC	CASSDSAGGRSEQFF
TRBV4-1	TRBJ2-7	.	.	TGCGCCAGCAGCCAAGAGCGGGGACCTTCCTACGAGCAGTACTTC	CASSQERGPSYEQYF
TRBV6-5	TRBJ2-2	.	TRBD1	TGTGCCAGCAGTCTTCGGACAGGGGCCGGGGAGCTGTTTTTT	CASSLRTGAGELFF
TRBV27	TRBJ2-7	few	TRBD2	TGTGCCAGCAGTGAATTCCGGGACTACTACGAGCAGTACTTC	CASSEFRDYYEQYF
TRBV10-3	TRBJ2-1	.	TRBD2	TGTGCCATCAGTGTTAGGGCTAGCGGGACCAATGAGCAGTTCTTC	CAISVRASGTNEQFF
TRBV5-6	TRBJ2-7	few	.	TGTGCCAGCAGCTTTATCGCTAGCGAGCAGTACTTC	CASSFIASEQYF
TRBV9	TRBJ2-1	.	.	TGTGCCAGCAGCGTAGCCGGGGGGCTAGCGACTTCGGGCAATGAGCAGTTCTTC	CASSVAGGLATSGNEQFF
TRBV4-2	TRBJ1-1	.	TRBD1	TGTGCCAGCAGCCAAGATCAGGGGGCATGGGACACTGAAGCTTTCTTT	CASSQDQGAWDTEAFF
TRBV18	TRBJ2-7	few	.	TGTGCCAGCTCACTGGTTCGAGGGGAGCAGTACTTC	CASSLVRGEQYF
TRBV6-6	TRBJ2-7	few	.	TGTGCCAGTTGCGATCCTCCCTACGAGCAGTACTTC	CASCDPPYEQYF